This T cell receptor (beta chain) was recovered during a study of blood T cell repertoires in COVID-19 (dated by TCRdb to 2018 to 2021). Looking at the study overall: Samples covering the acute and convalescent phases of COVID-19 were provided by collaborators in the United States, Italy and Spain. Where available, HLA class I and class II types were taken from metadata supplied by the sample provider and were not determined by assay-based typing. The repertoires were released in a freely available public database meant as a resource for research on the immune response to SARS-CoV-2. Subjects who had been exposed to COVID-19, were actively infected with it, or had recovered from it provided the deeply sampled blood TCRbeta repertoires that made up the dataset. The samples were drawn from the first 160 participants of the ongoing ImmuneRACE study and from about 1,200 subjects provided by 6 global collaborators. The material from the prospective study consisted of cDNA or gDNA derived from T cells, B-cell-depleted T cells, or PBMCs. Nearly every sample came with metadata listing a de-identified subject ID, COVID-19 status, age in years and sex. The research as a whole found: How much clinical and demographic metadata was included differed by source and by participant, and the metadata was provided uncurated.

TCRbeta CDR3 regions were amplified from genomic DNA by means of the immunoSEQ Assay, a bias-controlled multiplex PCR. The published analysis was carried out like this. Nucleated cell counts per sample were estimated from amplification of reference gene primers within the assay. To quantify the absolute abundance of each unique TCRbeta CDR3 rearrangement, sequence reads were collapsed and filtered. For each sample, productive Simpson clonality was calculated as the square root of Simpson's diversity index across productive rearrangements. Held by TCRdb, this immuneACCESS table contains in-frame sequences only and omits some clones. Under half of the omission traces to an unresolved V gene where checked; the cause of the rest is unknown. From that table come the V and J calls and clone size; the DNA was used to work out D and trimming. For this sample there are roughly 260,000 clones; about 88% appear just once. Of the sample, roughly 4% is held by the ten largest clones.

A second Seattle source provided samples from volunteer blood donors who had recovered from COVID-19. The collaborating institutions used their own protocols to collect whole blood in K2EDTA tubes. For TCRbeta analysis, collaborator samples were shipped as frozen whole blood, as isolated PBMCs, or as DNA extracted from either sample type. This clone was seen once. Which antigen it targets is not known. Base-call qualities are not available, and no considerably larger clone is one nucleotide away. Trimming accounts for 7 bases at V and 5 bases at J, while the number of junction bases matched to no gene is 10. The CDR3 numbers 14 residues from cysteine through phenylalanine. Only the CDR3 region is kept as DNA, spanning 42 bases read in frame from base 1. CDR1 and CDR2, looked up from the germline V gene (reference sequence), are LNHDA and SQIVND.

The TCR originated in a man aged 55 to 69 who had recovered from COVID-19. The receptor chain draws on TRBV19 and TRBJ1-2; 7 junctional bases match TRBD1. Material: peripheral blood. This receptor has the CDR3 CASTSRDRTYGYTF. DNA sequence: TGTGCCAGTACCTCTCGGGACAGAACATATGGCTACACCTTC.